This TCR beta chain was captured by sequencing in a study of blood T cell repertoires in COVID-19. Study summary: Sample material is recorded as cDNA or gDNA derived from T cells, B-cell-depleted T cells, or PBMCs.

Per the authors' pipeline: For nucleated cells, counts were estimated from reference gene primer amplification. Sequencing used immunoSEQ multiplex PCR; TCRdb keeps in-frame clones, though not all of them. V, J and clone size were drawn from that table, and D and trimming were deduced from the DNA. Of 250,000 or so clones detected, roughly 85% appear once; the ten largest clones hold 3%. This CDR3 region has 15 residues. V dropped 4 bases and J dropped 0; count of bases not matched to a gene: 5. Germline V gene sequence: CDR1 ENHRY, CDR2 SYGVKD. This TCR was sampled from a woman aged 30 to 39 with active or convalescent COVID-19. This rearrangement joins TRBV10-3 to TRBJ1-1, with 7 bases identical to TRBD1. The specimen sequenced was peripheral blood. The CDR3 DNA is TGTGCCATCAGTGGGGGACAGACCTTGAACACTGAAGCTTTCTTT. Amino acid sequence: CAISGGQTLNTEAFF.